The 18 T cell receptor beta chains presented below share a single source sample, sequenced in a study of glioma-infiltrating T cells. The iRepertoire nested amplicon-rescue multiplex PCR amplified TCR alpha and beta CDR3s from RNA. TCRdb reprocessed the multiplex PCR reads via MiXCR and lists one record per CDR3 protein. The repertoire holds fewer than 500,000 distinct CDR3 sequences, with roughly two fifths as singletons. The sequenced sample was glioma tissue, nonneoplastic brain tissue, or PBMCs (not recorded which). All receptors come from a human donor with low-grade glioma or glioblastoma, undergoing nonglioma brain surgery, or in good health (not recorded which).

The rearrangement links TRBV19 to TRBJ1-5; no clear D. V was pared by 5 bases and J by 6 bases, with 11 bases between. Per germline, CDR1 LNHDA and CDR2 SQIVND (reference sequence). The CDR3 is 13 residues long. CDR3 loop: CASSWRASQPQHF. The CDR3 DNA is TGTGCCAGTAGTTGGAGGGCTTCTCAGCCCCAGCATTTT.

About this clonotype: This may be a read error: a much more frequent sequence differs by one nucleotide. The DNA for the CDR3 is TGCAGTGCTAGGGGCCAGATAAGCACTGAAGCTTTCTTT. The encoded protein is CSARGQISTEAFF. The chain uses TRBV20-1 and TRBJ1-1, with unresolved D. Trimming left V 3 bases short and J 4 bases short, with 12 bases between. The CDR3 extends over 13 amino acids. Germline CDR1 reads DFQATT; CDR2 reads SNEGSKA (reference sequence).

This clonotype turned up a few times. This chain connects TRBV7-2 to TRBJ2-1; D remains unclear. The germline V gene has CDR1 SGHTA and CDR2 FQGNSA. The germline V and J ends were trimmed by 2 bases and 6 bases, with 8 bases remaining between them. The CDR3 spans 13 residues. The CDR3 DNA is TGTGCCAGCAGCTTAAACCCAATCAATGAGCAGTTCTTC. This gives the protein CASSLNPINEQFF.

This clonotype was detected a few times. V usage is TRBV7-9 and J usage is TRBJ1-4; D remains unclear. The CDR3 runs to 14 residues. The germline V gene has CDR1 SEHNR and CDR2 FQNEAQ (reference sequence). Trimming took 0 bases from V and 7 from J, leaving 9 bases between them. The CDR3: CASSLARFREKLFF. The CDR3 DNA reads as TGTGCCAGCAGCTTAGCACGGTTTCGTGAAAAACTGTTTTTT. The full variable domain, its missing parts supplied by reference TRBV7-9 and TRBJ1-4, is DTGVSQNPRHKITKRGQNVTFRCDPISEHNRLYWYRQTLGQGPEFLTYFQNEAQLEKSRLLSDRFSAERPKGSFSTLEIQRTEQGDSAMYLCASSLARFREKLFFGSGTQLSVL.

There are many counts of this clonotype. In DNA, the CDR3 is TGTGCCAGCCAAACGGACAGGACATTACAAGAGACCCAGTACTTC. This encodes CASQTDRTLQETQYF. This chain joins TRBV6-1 and TRBJ2-5; TRBD1 agrees at 7 bases. This CDR3 has 15 amino acids. The germline gives CDR1 MNHNS, CDR2 SASEGT. V shed 8 bases, J shed 2 bases, and the junction held 11 bases outside the gene matches.

To note about this clonotype: A read error may account for a junction end that differs from germline. This chain connects TRBV5-4 to TRBJ2-1; 13 nucleotides line up with TRBD2. This CDR3 contains 16 residues. Per the germline V gene, CDR1 is SGHNT and CDR2 is YYREEE (reference sequence). The CDR3 reads CASSRGLAGNYNELFF. DNA for the CDR3: TGTGCCAGCAGCCGGGGACTAGCGGGGAACTACAATGAGCTGTTCTTC.

In its sample, this clonotype was seen many times. The chain recombines TRBV6-1 with TRBJ1-2; D uncertain. CDR3 length equals 15 residues. V was cut by 6 bases and J by 0 bases, with 14 bases left in between. Germline V gene sequence: CDR1 MNHNS, CDR2 SASEGT. The DNA of the CDR3 is TGTGCCAGCAGACAACAGACCATTCCTAACTATGGCTACACCTTC. It encodes CASRQQTIPNYGYTF.

The table lists this clonotype with a count of one. The V gene is TRBV3-1, the J gene TRBJ1-2, with D possibly matching TRBD1 (6 bases). Per germline, CDR1 LGHDT and CDR2 YNNKEL (reference sequence). The V end was cut by 3 bases, the J end by 4 bases, with 12 bases between. The CDR3 is made up of 14 amino acids. The DNA for the CDR3 is TGTGCCAGCAGCCACGGGGGGCTTGGCTATGGCTACACCTTC. Its protein is CASSHGGLGYGYTF.

Comment on this clonotype: The junction shows a germline mismatch at one end, possibly a read error. The chain employs TRBV7-9 and TRBJ2-3; D is perhaps TRBD1 or TRBD2 (5 bases each). This CDR3 is built from 14 residues. Germline assignment: CDR1 SEHNR and CDR2 FQNEAQ (reference sequence). The CDR3: CASSHGTFTDTQYF. The CDR3 region has the DNA TGCGCCAGCAGCCACGGGACCTTCACAGATACGCAGTATTTT.

This clonotype was found a few times. The chain is built from TRBV2 and TRBJ2-1; D unresolved. CDR1 and CDR2 (germline): SNHLY, FYNNEI. The CDR3 length is 14 residues. V was trimmed by 6 bases and J by 4 bases, leaving 13 bases between them. The CDR3 DNA reads as TGTGCCAGCAGAGGATTGGTACTTTACAATGAGCAGTTCTTC. Residues: CASRGLVLYNEQFF.

This clonotype was observed a handful of times. The V and J genes are TRBV4-2 and TRBJ2-7; a possible D gene is TRBD2 (5 bases). The germline V gene has CDR1 LGHNA and CDR2 YNFKEQ. The CDR3 is 16 residues long. V was cut by 4 bases and J by 4 bases, with 20 bases left in between. The CDR3 loop reads CASSRLGLRDTYEQYF. The CDR3 DNA follows: TGTGCCAGCAGCCGGCTAGGACTGCGCGATACTTACGAGCAGTACTTC.

Comment on this clonotype: Because it lacks the conserved phenylalanine or tryptophan at the end, this CDR3 is likely a read error. This chain uses TRBV27 with TRBJ1-1; D is undetermined. CDR3 length equals 14 residues. Germline-derived CDR1 and CDR2 are MNHEY and SMNVEV (reference sequence). Trimming removed 3 bases at V and 6 bases at J, with 14 bases between. The CDR3 sequence: CASSFIRGIAEAFS. The CDR3 DNA reads TGTGCCAGCAGTTTCATCCGAGGGATCGCTGAAGCTTTCTCT.

Comment on this clonotype: At one of its ends the junction is not consistent with the germline gene, which may arise from a read error. The chain is built from TRBV28 and TRBJ1-2; 8 bases are a match to TRBD1. This CDR3 is 16 amino acids long. Germline V gene lookup returns CDR1 MDHEN and CDR2 SYDVKM. CDR3 sequence reads: CASSLSRTGLNCGYTF. The CDR3 region has the DNA TGTGCCAGCAGTTTATCCCGGACAGGGCTTAACTGTGGCTACACCTTC.

Turning to this clonotype: The CDR3 does not close with the conserved phenylalanine or tryptophan, likely indicating a read error. The V gene is TRBV6-2 or TRBV6-3, the J gene TRBJ1-2; no definite D call. Germline-derived CDR1 and CDR2 are MNHEY and SVGEGT. Deletions cut 2 bases from V and 3 bases from J, with 22 bases between. The CDR3 loop spans 18 amino acids. CDR3 amino acids: CASSYEIIDISLDYGYTL. In DNA, the CDR3 is TGTGCCAGCAGTTACGAGATTATAGACATCTCTTTAGACTATGGCTACACCCTC.

As for this clonotype: Being one base from a much bigger clone, this may be a read error. V gene TRBV20-1 combines with J gene TRBJ1-6; a weak D match, TRBD1 (5 bases). Germline V gene sequence: CDR1 DFQATT, CDR2 SNEGSKA (reference sequence). The CDR3 is 15 amino acids. CDR3 protein: CSAILGGLDNSPLHF. CDR3 coding DNA: TGCAGTGCTATTCTTGGGGGACTGGATAACTCACCCCTCCACTTT.

CDR3 bases: TGTGCCAGCAGCGGAGGGAGAGACAGTTTCGGGGATGAGCAGTACTTC. Its protein is CASSGGRDSFGDEQYF. The chain is built from TRBV7-9 and TRBJ2-1; the D gene is possibly TRBD2 (6 bases). The assigned J gene may be wrong: the sequence end matches TRBJ2-7 better. CDR3 length: 16 amino acids. From germline, CDR1 is SEHNR and CDR2 FQNEAQ (reference sequence).

Notes on this clonotype: This could be a read error, since a much larger clone is one nucleotide away. The chain is built from TRBV3-1 and TRBJ2-5, with TRBD2 matching over 12 bases. CDR1 is LGHDT, CDR2 YNNKEL, per germline (reference sequence). This CDR3 region has 17 residues. In nucleotides, the CDR3 is TGTGCCAGCAGCCGGCGAGGACTAGCGGGAAGGCAAGAGAGCCAGTACTTC. This codes for CASSRRGLAGRQESQYF.

The V gene is TRBV4-1, the J gene TRBJ2-7, with 7 bases matching TRBD1. Trimming removed 1 base from V and 3 bases from J; junction bases left unmatched: 3. Germline-derived CDR1 and CDR2 are MGHRA and YSYEKL. CDR3 length equals 14 residues. CDR3 coding DNA: TGCGCCAGCAGCCAAGGTAGACAGGGCTACGAGCAGTACTTC. This sequence encodes CASSQGRQGYEQYF.